This entry lists 29 T cell receptor beta chains sequenced from one sample in a study of blood T cell repertoires in COVID-19. The repertoire was sequenced with immunoSEQ multiplex PCR; TCRdb's copy has only in-frame clones and lacks some. Of about 210,000 clones listed, under 90% are singletons. Sample: peripheral blood. Receptor source: a woman of 80 years or more with COVID-19, enrolled during active disease.

The chain combines TRBV28 with TRBJ1-6; possible D gene TRBD1, 5 bases. The CDR3 length is 14 residues. From germline, CDR1 is MDHEN and CDR2 SYDVKM. V dropped 7 bases and J dropped 6 bases, with 13 bases sitting between them. The CDR3 DNA reads TGTGCCAGCACCCCGGGACTCCCTAATTCACCCCTCCACTTT. This gives the protein CASTPGLPNSPLHF.

The rearrangement uses TRBV27 and TRBJ1-3, with D possibly matching TRBD1 (5 bases). The germline V gene encodes CDR1 MNHEY and CDR2 SMNVEV (reference sequence). This CDR3 region has 16 residues. V lost 2 bases and J lost 0, with 11 bases in between. The CDR3 protein is CASSLTQGSSGNTIYF. The CDR3 DNA follows: TGTGCCAGCAGTTTAACCCAGGGTTCCTCTGGAAACACCATATATTTT.

The J gene is TRBJ1-1, the V gene TRBV5-1, with 10 bases lining up with TRBD1. Germline V gene lookup returns CDR1 SGHRS and CDR2 YFSETQ. This CDR3 is built from 16 residues. V shed 0 bases, J shed 3 bases, and the junction held 5 bases outside the gene matches. CDR3 nucleotide sequence: TGCGCCAGCAGCTTGGTGGGACAGGGGCAGGACACTGAAGCTTTCTTT. Its protein is CASSLVGQGQDTEAFF.

The V call is TRBV5-8, the J call TRBJ1-1, with 9 bases aligning to TRBD1. The CDR3 covers 15 residues. Unmatched junction bases numbered 11, after V lost 4 bases and J lost 7 bases. In germline, CDR1 is SGHTS, CDR2 YDEGEE. The CDR3 nucleotides read TGTGCCAGCAGCAGAAGGGACAGGGATAATGGTGAAGCTTTCTTT. Its translation: CASSRRDRDNGEAFF.

This sequence joins TRBV7-9 and TRBJ1-2, with 8 bases identical to TRBD1. The CDR3 contains 15 residues. Trimming cost V 5 bases and J 7 bases; bases outside gene matches: 12. Germline V gene data show CDR1 as SEHNR and CDR2 as FQNEAQ (reference sequence). The CDR3 sequence: CASSLLGQGNSGYTF. In nucleotides, the CDR3 is TGTGCCAGCAGCCTCCTAGGACAGGGAAATAGTGGCTACACCTTC.

The chain carries TRBV6-2 or TRBV6-3 and TRBJ1-6; 11 nucleotides agree with TRBD1. Germline trimming cut 4 bases from V and 10 bases from J; bases unmatched to any gene: 3. Germline lookup yields CDR1 MNHEY and CDR2 SVGEGT. The CDR3 extends over 14 amino acids. This chain's CDR3 is CASSWTGGLSPLHF. The CDR3, as DNA: TGTGCCAGCAGTTGGACAGGGGGCTTATCACCCCTCCACTTT.

This rearrangement joins TRBV2 to TRBJ2-7; D perhaps matches TRBD1 (6 bases). The CDR3 contains 11 residues. CDR1 and CDR2 (germline): SNHLY, FYNNEI. V gave up 7 bases and J gave up 4 bases, with 8 bases separating them. CDR3: CASTDSYEQYF. In nucleotides, the CDR3 is TGTGCCAGCACGGACAGTTACGAGCAGTACTTC.

The chain carries TRBV7-8 and TRBJ2-7, with 8 nucleotides matching TRBD1. This CDR3 spans 18 amino acids. Germline V CDR1 and CDR2: SGHVS, FQNEAQ. V was pared by 1 base and J by 4 bases, with 15 bases of the junction left unmatched. The CDR3 is CASSLGDRGLGLGYEQYV. The CDR3 nucleotides read TGTGCCAGCAGCTTAGGAGACAGGGGCCTTGGGTTGGGGTACGAGCAGTACGTC.

This clone was seen once. J is TRBJ2-7 and V is TRBV6-5; no firm D call. Per the germline V gene, CDR1 is MNHEY and CDR2 is SVGAGI. The length of the CDR3 is 14 residues. Trimming removed 5 bases at V and 0 bases at J, with 11 bases between. CDR3 sequence reads: CASSPTHTSYEQYV. The CDR3 nucleotides read TGTGCCAGCAGTCCGACACACACCTCCTACGAGCAGTACGTC.

The rearrangement uses TRBV5-1 and TRBJ1-4; D unresolved. This CDR3 spans 15 amino acids. Per germline, CDR1 SGHRS and CDR2 YFSETQ. Trimming took 0 bases from V and 1 from J, leaving 7 bases between them. The CDR3 DNA sequence: TGCGCCAGCAGCTTGGAGGCAGGAACTAATGAAAAACTGTTTTTT. This sequence encodes CASSLEAGTNEKLFF. Full variable domain (rest looked up from reference TRBV5-1 and TRBJ1-4): KAGVTQTPRYLIKTRGQQVTLSCSPISGHRSVSWYQQTPGQGLQFLFEYFSETQRNKGNFPGRFSGRQFSNSRSEMNVSTLELGDSALYLCASSLEAGTNEKLFFGSGTQLSVL.

This chain uses TRBV2 with TRBJ2-7; D ambiguous. This CDR3 is built from 12 residues. Germline CDR1 SNHLY, CDR2 FYNNEI. V lost 4 bases to trimming and J lost 7 bases, with 11 bases between them. CDR3 DNA sequence: TGTGCCAGCAGTGTAACTACGAGGGAGCAGTACGTC. As protein: CASSVTTREQYV.

The chain joins TRBV5-6 to TRBJ2-2; TRBD2 is a possible D gene (5 bases). The V gene lost 7 bases and the J gene lost 6 bases, with 19 bases spanning the gap. Per the germline V gene, CDR1 is SGHDT and CDR2 is YYEEEE. The CDR3 consists of 15 residues. The CDR3 spells CASYSRGFSSGELFF. CDR3 bases: TGTGCCAGCTATAGCCGGGGATTTTCATCCGGGGAGCTGTTTTTT.

V usage is TRBV30 and J usage is TRBJ1-6, with 8 bases identical to TRBD1. J lost 11 bases, V lost 3 bases, and 3 bases had no gene match. CDR3 length: 12 residues. CDR1 is GTSNPN, CDR2 SVGIG, per germline (reference sequence). Here the CDR3 reads CAWRDREAPLHF. Written as DNA, the CDR3 is TGTGCCTGGAGGGACAGGGAAGCACCCCTCCACTTT.

The V gene is TRBV6-6, the J gene TRBJ1-1; the match to TRBD1 covers 7 bases. This CDR3 comprises 14 residues. Germline V lookup: CDR1 MNHNY, CDR2 SVGAGI (reference sequence). V lost 6 bases to trimming and J lost 5 bases; unmatched junction nucleotides: 9. The DNA of the CDR3 is TGTGCCAGCAGCCCCGAGGGGGCGCGAACTGAAGCTTTCTTT. As protein: CASSPEGARTEAFF.

V usage is TRBV5-1 and J usage is TRBJ2-7; 9 bases fit TRBD1. V gave up 6 bases and J gave up 2 bases; unmatched junction bases: 6. The CDR3 runs 14 residues. Germline V gives CDR1 SGHRS, CDR2 YFSETQ. The CDR3 region is CASKGTGKTYEQYV. The DNA of the CDR3 is TGCGCCAGCAAAGGGACAGGGAAAACCTACGAGCAGTACGTC.

Notes on this clone: At one of its ends the junction is not consistent with the germline gene, which may arise from a read error. This sequence joins TRBV28 and TRBJ1-1, with D hard to call. The CDR3 consists of 15 residues. Germline V gene data show CDR1 as MDHEN and CDR2 as SYDVKM. The CDR3 bases are TGTGCCAGCTGTTTAGGTGGCACGGCGGGCACTGAAGCTTTCTTT. Its translation is CASCLGGTAGTEAFF.

The V call is TRBV5-1, the J call TRBJ2-6, with D possibly being TRBD1 (5 bases). This CDR3 is 15 amino acids long. Germline CDR1 is SGHRS and CDR2 is YFSETQ. Trimming shortened V by 3 bases and J by 0 bases, and 7 bases separated the two germline ends. The CDR3 DNA follows: TGCGCCAGCAGCTACGACAGCTCTGGGGCCAACGTCCTGACTTTC. This codes for CASSYDSSGANVLTF.

The chain uses TRBV30 and TRBJ1-1; D remains unclear. The V and J ends lost 4 bases and 2 bases respectively, with 14 bases between them. Looked up from germline, CDR1 is GTSNPN and CDR2 is SVGIG (reference sequence). There are 14 residues in the CDR3. CDR3 DNA sequence: TGTGCCTGGAATCGCCGGTCGCCCAACACTGAAGCTTTCTTT. It yields the protein CAWNRRSPNTEAFF.

This chain links TRBV5-1 with TRBJ2-2, with 13 bases lining up with TRBD2. This CDR3 comprises 17 residues. Losses at the gene ends were 4 bases for V and 2 bases for J; bases not matched to a gene: 5. In germline, CDR1 is SGHRS, CDR2 YFSETQ. CDR3 region: CASSGGLAGPNTGELFF. Here the CDR3 DNA reads TGCGCCAGCAGCGGGGGACTAGCGGGGCCCAACACCGGGGAGCTGTTTTTT.

The chain links TRBV7-2 to TRBJ1-1; D may be TRBD1 (6 bases). CDR1 and CDR2 (germline): SGHTA, FQGNSA. With 5 bases removed from V and 1 base from J, the gap between germline ends came to 11 bases. The CDR3 spans 14 residues. The CDR3 bases are TGTGCCAGCAGCCCACAGGGACAGAACACTGAAGCTTTCTTT. This translates into CASSPQGQNTEAFF.

The chain carries TRBV7-3 and TRBJ1-1; no reliable D call. The CDR3 consists of 15 residues. Trimming stripped 0 bases from V and 8 bases from J, with 16 bases between. Germline values: CDR1 SGHTA, CDR2 FQGTGA. CDR3 protein: CASSLTRGGRDEAFF. The CDR3 nucleotides are TGTGCCAGCAGCTTAACTAGAGGCGGCAGAGACGAAGCTTTCTTT.

The chain has TRBV30 and TRBJ2-3, with 7 bases identical to TRBD2. The CDR3 is 14 residues long. CDR1 and CDR2 from the germline V gene are GTSNPN and SVGIG (reference sequence). Trimming at V came to 4 bases and at J to 1 base, leaving 5 bases not matched to a gene. This CDR3 is CAWNWAGGTDTQYF. The CDR3 coding sequence is TGTGCCTGGAACTGGGCGGGGGGCACAGATACGCAGTATTTT.

This clone was recorded at least ten times. The CDR3, as DNA: TGTGCCAGCAGCTCGTCCGGGACAACGAACACCGGGGAGCTGTTTTTT. Encoded protein: CASSSSGTTNTGELFF. This chain joins TRBV7-7 and TRBJ2-2, with D possibly matching TRBD1 (6 bases). The germline V gene encodes CDR1 SSHAT and CDR2 FNYEAQ (reference sequence). This CDR3 comprises 16 residues. The V gene lost 4 bases and the J gene lost 0 bases, with 12 bases spanning the gap.

The chain is built from TRBV28 and TRBJ2-1, with D unresolved. The CDR3 runs 13 residues. Germline loops: CDR1 MDHEN, CDR2 SYDVKM. Between the trimmed V and J ends, which lost 1 base and 15 bases, there was a span of 16 bases. The CDR3 region is CASSLSGSKKGFF. CDR3 sequence (DNA): TGTGCCAGCAGTTTATCAGGCAGTAAAAAAGGGTTCTTC.

The sample holds a few counts of this clone. V and J are TRBV28 and TRBJ1-2, with 8 bases lining up with TRBD1. CDR1 and CDR2 from the germline V gene are MDHEN and SYDVKM. J was trimmed by 2 bases and V by 6 bases; bases with no gene match: 8. The CDR3 is 15 residues long. Here the CDR3 reads CASSSTRTGNYGYTF. As DNA, the CDR3 is TGTGCCAGCAGCTCTACCCGGACAGGGAACTATGGCTACACCTTC.

This clone was seen a few times. The rearrangement joins TRBV7-2 to TRBJ2-5; 9 bases are shared with TRBD2. V trimming: 9 bases; J trimming: 4 bases; junction bases outside the gene matches: 18. The CDR3 spans 17 residues. Germline CDR1 SGHTA, CDR2 FQGNSA. CDR3 protein: CASQKGGGASRSETQYF. The CDR3 DNA reads as TGTGCCAGTCAAAAGGGCGGGGGGGCCTCTAGATCAGAGACCCAGTACTTC.

V and J are TRBV11-2 and TRBJ1-3; D is perhaps TRBD1 (5 bases). The CDR3 length is 13 residues. V was cut by 4 bases and J by 5 bases, with 9 bases left in between. Germline-derived CDR1 and CDR2 are SGHAT and FQNNGV. The CDR3 DNA is TGTGCCAGCAGCTCCGACAGAAGAAACACCATATATTTT. Its protein product is CASSSDRRNTIYF.

This chain joins TRBV11-2 and TRBJ2-3; D ambiguous. Trimming left V 2 bases short and J 2 bases short, with 11 bases between. The CDR3 has 15 residues. Per germline, CDR1 SGHAT and CDR2 FQNNGV. CDR3 bases: TGTGCCAGCAGCTTAAAGACTCCAGTCACAGATACGCAGTATTTT. This encodes CASSLKTPVTDTQYF.

This clone showed up just a few times. The chain joins TRBV5-4 to TRBJ1-2; 9 bases fit TRBD1. The V gene's germline CDR1 is SGHNT and CDR2 YYREEE (reference sequence). The CDR3 spans 12 residues. V dropped 5 bases and J dropped 8; count of bases not matched to a gene: 4. The chain's CDR3 is CASRSGTGGYTF. Written as DNA, the CDR3 is TGTGCCAGCAGGTCCGGGACAGGGGGCTACACCTTC.